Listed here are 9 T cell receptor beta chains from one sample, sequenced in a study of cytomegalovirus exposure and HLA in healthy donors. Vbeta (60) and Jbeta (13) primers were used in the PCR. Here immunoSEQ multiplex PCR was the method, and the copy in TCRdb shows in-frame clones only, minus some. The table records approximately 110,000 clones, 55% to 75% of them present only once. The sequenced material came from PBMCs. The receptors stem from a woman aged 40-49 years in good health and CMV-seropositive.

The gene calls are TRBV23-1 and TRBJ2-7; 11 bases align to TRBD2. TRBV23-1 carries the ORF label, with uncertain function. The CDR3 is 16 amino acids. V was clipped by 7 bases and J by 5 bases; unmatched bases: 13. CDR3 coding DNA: TGCGCCAGCAATTGCCTAGCGGGGGGCCCAGGGGACGAGCAGTACTTC. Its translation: CASNCLAGGPGDEQYF.

In DNA, the CDR3 is TGTGCCAGCAGCCGATTTGGCCGGGGGGGCCACGAGCAGTACTTC. Translating it yields CASSRFGRGGHEQYF. This sequence joins TRBV7-9 and TRBJ2-7, with 8 bases lining up with TRBD2. The ends lost 5 bases at V and 5 bases at J; junction bases unmatched: 11. Germline V gene data show CDR1 as SEHNR and CDR2 as FQNEAQ (reference sequence). This CDR3 comprises 15 residues.

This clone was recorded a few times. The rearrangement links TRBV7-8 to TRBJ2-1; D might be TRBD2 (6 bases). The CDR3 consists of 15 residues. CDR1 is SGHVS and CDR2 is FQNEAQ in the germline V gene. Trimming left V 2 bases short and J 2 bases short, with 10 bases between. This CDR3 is CASSLSRGTYNEQFF. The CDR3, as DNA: TGTGCCAGCAGCTTATCGCGGGGAACCTACAATGAGCAGTTCTTC. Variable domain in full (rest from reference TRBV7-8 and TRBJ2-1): GAGVSQSPRYKVAKRGQDVALRCDPISGHVSLFWYQQALGQGPEFLTYFQNEAQLDKSGLPSDRFFAERPEGSVSTLKIQRTQQEDSAVYLCASSLSRGTYNEQFFGPGTRLTVL.

DNA for the CDR3: TGTGCCAGCAGCTCATATCGGGACAGTGAAGCTTTCTTT. Its protein is CASSSYRDSEAFF. V is TRBV11-3 and J is TRBJ1-1; 7 nucleotides match TRBD1. CDR3 length: 13 amino acids. Unmatched junction bases numbered 6, after V lost 4 bases and J lost 7 bases. Germline CDR1 SGHNT, CDR2 YENEEA.

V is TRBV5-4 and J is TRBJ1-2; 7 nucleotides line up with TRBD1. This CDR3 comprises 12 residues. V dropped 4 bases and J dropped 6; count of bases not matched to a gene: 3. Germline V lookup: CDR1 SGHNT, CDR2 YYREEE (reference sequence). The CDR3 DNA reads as TGTGCCAGCAGCACAGGGGTCGATGGCTACACCTTC. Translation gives CASSTGVDGYTF. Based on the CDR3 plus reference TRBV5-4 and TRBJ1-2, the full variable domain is ETGVTQSPTHLIKTRGQQVTLRCSSQSGHNTVSWYQQALGQGPQFIFQYYREEENGRGNFPPRFSGLQFPNYSSELNVNALELDDSALYLCASSTGVDGYTFGSGTRLTVV.

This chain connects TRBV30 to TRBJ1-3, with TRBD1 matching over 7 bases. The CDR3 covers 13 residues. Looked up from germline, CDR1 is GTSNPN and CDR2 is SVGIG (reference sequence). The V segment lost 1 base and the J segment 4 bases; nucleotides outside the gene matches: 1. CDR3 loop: CAWSEQGGNTIYF. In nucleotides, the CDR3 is TGTGCCTGGAGTGAACAGGGGGGAAACACCATATATTTT.

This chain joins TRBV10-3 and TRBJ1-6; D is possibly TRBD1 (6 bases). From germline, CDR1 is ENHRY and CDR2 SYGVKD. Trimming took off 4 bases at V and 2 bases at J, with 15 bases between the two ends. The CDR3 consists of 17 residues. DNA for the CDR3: TGTGCCATCAGTGCAGGGTTGGGGGCAACCTATAATTCACCCCTCCACTTT. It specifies CAISAGLGATYNSPLHF.

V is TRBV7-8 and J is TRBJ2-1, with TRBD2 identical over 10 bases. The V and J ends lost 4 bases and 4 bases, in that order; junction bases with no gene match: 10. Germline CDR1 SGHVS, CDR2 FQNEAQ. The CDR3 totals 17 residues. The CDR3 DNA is TGTGCCAGCAGCTCGCCTGGGACTAGCGCTCCTTACAATGAGCAGTTCTTC. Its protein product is CASSSPGTSAPYNEQFF.

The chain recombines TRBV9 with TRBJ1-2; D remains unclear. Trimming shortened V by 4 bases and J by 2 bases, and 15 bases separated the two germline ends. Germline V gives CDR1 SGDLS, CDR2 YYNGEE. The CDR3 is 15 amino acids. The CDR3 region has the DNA TGTGCCAGCAGCCCCCCTCCGGGAAGGAACTATGGCTACACCTTC. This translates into CASSPPPGRNYGYTF.